Reported below is one TCR beta chain. The data are from a study of control samples from healthy donors and cancer patients. The table came from immunoSEQ multiplex PCR; TCRdb's copy has only in-frame clones and leaves some out. The sample includes some 160,000 clones, 80% to 95% of them seen just once. CDR1 is SGHDN, CDR2 FVKESK, per germline. V dropped 2 bases and J dropped 3 bases, with 10 bases sitting between them. There are 15 residues in the CDR3. The sample taken for sequencing was blood. This chain uses TRBV14 with TRBJ1-4; D unclear. The origin of this receptor is a woman between 25 and 40 years old in good health. The CDR3 loop reads CASSQQWGSNEKLFF. CDR3 bases: TGTGCCAGCAGCCAACAATGGGGATCTAATGAAAAACTGTTTTTT.